These T cell receptor beta chains were read from a single sample in a study of T cells in Graves' hyperthyroidism and ophthalmopathy. Each CDR3 protein is one row after TCRdb ran MiXCR on the multiplex PCR reads. The data show fewer than 450,000 distinct CDR3 sequences, about 16% seen once. Sequenced: blood. These receptors were taken from a woman between 55 and 75 years old with Graves' ophthalmopathy. CDR3s include the opening cysteine and the closing phenylalanine or tryptophan. A D gene is named only where the DNA matches it firmly. Not every row has a clone size; where given, it reads once, few, many or a size class.

CDR3 DNA: TGTGCCAGCAGTTTACGGGAGGGACCCTACGAGCAGTACTTC
CDR3 protein: CASSLREGPYEQYF
D gene: TRBD2
V gene: TRBV28
J gene: TRBJ2-7
clone size: many

CDR3 DNA: TGTGCCAGCAGTTCCCAGACAACTGAAGCTTTCTTT
CDR3 protein: CASSSQTTEAFF
D gene: NA
V gene: TRBV28
J gene: TRBJ1-1
clone size: many

CDR3 DNA: TGCGCCAGCAGCTTGCAACCGCAGAACACCGGGGAGCTGTTTTTT
CDR3 protein: CASSLQPQNTGELFF
D gene: NA
V gene: TRBV5-1
J gene: TRBJ2-2
clone size: many

CDR3 DNA: TGTGCCAGCAGCACCCGACAGGGCACCGGGGAGCTGTTTTTT
CDR3 protein: CASSTRQGTGELFF
D gene: TRBD1
V gene: TRBV7-9
J gene: TRBJ2-2
clone size: NA

CDR3 DNA: TGTGCCAGCAGTGAAGTTAGGGGGAACATTCAGTACTTC
CDR3 protein: CASSEVRGNIQYF
D gene: NA
V gene: TRBV6-1
J gene: TRBJ2-4
clone size: NA

CDR3 DNA: TGTGCCAGCAGTGAAGATATTAGCCCTAGCTCCTACAATGAGCAGTTCTTC
CDR3 protein: CASSEDISPSSYNEQFF
D gene: NA
V gene: TRBV2
J gene: TRBJ2-1
clone size: NA

CDR3 DNA: TGTGCCACCAGTGATCCCGGACAGTACAATCAGCCCCAGCATTTT
CDR3 protein: CATSDPGQYNQPQHF
D gene: NA
V gene: TRBV24-1
J gene: TRBJ1-5
clone size: NA

CDR3 DNA: TGCGCCAGCGGCTTGCGTACTAGCGGGAGTAGGGGTGAGCAGTTCTTC
CDR3 protein: CASGLRTSGSRGEQFF
D gene: TRBD2
V gene: TRBV6-1
J gene: TRBJ2-1
clone size: NA

CDR3 DNA: TGTGCCAGCAGTTCCCAATGGGACAGGGGGAGCGATACGCAGTATTTT
CDR3 protein: CASSSQWDRGSDTQYF
D gene: TRBD1
V gene: TRBV28
J gene: TRBJ2-3
clone size: many

CDR3 DNA: TGTGCCAGCAGCTTACATGGGGGGGCGCGGGATAGCAATCAGCCCCAGCATTTT
CDR3 protein: CASSLHGGARDSNQPQHF
D gene: NA
V gene: TRBV7-2
J gene: TRBJ1-5
clone size: many

CDR3 DNA: TGCAGTGCTCGTGATAACTATGGCTACACCTTC
CDR3 protein: CSARDNYGYTF
D gene: NA
V gene: TRBV20-1
J gene: TRBJ1-2
clone size: few